This T cell receptor (beta chain) was observed in a study of blood T cell repertoires in COVID-19. Study-wide background: The analysed material was cDNA or gDNA that came from T cells, B-cell-depleted T cells, or PBMCs.

In the original analysis: How many nucleated cells were present was estimated from reference gene primer amplification. Some clones are missing from TCRdb's copy, which holds only in-frame ones; the method was immunoSEQ multiplex PCR. V and J calls and clone size come straight from that table; D and trimming were deduced from the DNA. The table records about 370,000 clones, 89% of them present only once. Deletions cut 1 base from V and 2 bases from J, with 9 bases between. The CDR3 length is 14 residues. The germline gives CDR1 SGHNT, CDR2 YYREEE (reference sequence). Patients in Seattle were enrolled during active infection, then followed longitudinally.

The sample taken for sequencing was peripheral blood. This sequence was found in a woman in her twenties or thirties with COVID-19, enrolled during active disease. The rearrangement links TRBV5-4 to TRBJ2-5; D might be TRBD2 (5 bases). The CDR3 DNA reads TGTGCCAGCAGCTTGAGAGCGGATCAAGAGACCCAGTACTTC. This sequence encodes CASSLRADQETQYF.